Given below is one T cell receptor beta chain in context. The sample belongs to a study of graft-versus-host responses after intestinal transplantation. Study information: Tacrolimus plus steroids were given to all recipients for about three years, preceded by anti-thymocyte globulin induction.

TCRdb's table, derived via immunoSEQ multiplex PCR, lists solely in-frame clones and lacks some. The sample has approximately 18,000 clones; around nine tenths are singletons. The input for sequencing was PBMCs, taken more than 220 days after intestinal transplant. The source of this sequence is a human patient who received an intestinal transplant, so some T cells may come from the graft donor.

CDR3 bases: TGTGCCAGCAGCCCACCCGAGCGGGGGTACGAGCAGTACTTC. Translation gives CASSPPERGYEQYF. V usage is TRBV7-9 and J usage is TRBJ2-7, with TRBD2 matching over 8 bases. With V trimmed by 5 bases and J by 4 bases, 7 bases remained unmatched. The CDR3 extends over 14 amino acids. In germline, CDR1 is SEHNR, CDR2 FQNEAQ (reference sequence).